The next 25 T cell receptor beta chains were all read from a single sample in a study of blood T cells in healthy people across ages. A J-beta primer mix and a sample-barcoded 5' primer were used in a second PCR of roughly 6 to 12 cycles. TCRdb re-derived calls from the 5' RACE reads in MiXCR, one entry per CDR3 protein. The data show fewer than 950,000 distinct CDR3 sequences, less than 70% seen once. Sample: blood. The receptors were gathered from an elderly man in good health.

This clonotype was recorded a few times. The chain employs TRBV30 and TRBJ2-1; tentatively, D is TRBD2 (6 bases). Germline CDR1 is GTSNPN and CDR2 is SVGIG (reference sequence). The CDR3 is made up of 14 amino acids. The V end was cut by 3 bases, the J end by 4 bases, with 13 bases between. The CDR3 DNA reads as TGTGCCTGGAGACCTAGCGCGACATACAATGAGCAGTTCTTC. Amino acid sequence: CAWRPSATYNEQFF.

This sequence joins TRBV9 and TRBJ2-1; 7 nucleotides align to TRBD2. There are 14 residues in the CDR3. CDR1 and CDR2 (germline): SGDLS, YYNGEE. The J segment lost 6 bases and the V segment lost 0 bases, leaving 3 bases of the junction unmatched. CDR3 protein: CASSVASGGNEQFF. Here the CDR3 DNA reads TGTGCCAGCAGCGTAGCTTCGGGAGGCAATGAGCAGTTCTTC.

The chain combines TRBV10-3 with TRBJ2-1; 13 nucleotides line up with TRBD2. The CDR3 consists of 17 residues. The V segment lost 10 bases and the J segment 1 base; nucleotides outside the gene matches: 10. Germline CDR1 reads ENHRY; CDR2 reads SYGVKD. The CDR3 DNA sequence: TGTGCCACGGCCCGACTAGCGGGAGGAGCGTCCTACAATGAGCAGTTCTTC. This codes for CATARLAGGASYNEQFF.

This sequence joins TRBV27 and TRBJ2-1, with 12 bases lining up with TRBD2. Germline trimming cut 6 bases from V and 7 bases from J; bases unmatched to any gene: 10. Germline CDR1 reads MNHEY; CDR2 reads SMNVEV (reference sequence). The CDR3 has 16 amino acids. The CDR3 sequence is CASSYSSGRASNEQFF. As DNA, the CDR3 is TGTGCCAGCAGCTACTCTAGCGGGAGGGCCAGTAATGAGCAGTTCTTC.

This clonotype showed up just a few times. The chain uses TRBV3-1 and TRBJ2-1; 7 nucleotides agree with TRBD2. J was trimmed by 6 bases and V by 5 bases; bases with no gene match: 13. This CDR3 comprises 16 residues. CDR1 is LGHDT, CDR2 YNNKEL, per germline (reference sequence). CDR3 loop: CASSTRDYGTINEQFF. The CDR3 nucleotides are TGTGCCAGCAGCACCCGGGACTATGGAACCATCAATGAGCAGTTCTTC.

As DNA, the CDR3 is TGTGCCAGCAGTTTGGAGGGTGTTGGCTCCTACAATGAGCAGTTCTTC. Translating gives CASSLEGVGSYNEQFF. The V call is TRBV12-3 or TRBV12-4, the J call TRBJ2-1; D may be TRBD2 (6 bases). This CDR3 is 16 amino acids long. V was cut by 3 bases and J by 0 bases, with 12 bases left in between.

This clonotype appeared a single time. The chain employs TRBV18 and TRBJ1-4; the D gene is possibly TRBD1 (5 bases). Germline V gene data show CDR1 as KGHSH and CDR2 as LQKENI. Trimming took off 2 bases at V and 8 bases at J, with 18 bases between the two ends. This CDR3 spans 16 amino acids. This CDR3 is CASSPTQGAVGEKLFF. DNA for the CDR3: TGTGCCAGCTCACCAACGCAGGGAGCGGTAGGGGAAAAACTGTTTTTT.

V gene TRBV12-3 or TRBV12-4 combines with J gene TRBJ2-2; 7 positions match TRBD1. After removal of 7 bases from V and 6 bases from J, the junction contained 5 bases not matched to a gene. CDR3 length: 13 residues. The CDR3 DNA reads TGTGCCAGCAAAACACAGGGGCCCGGGGAGCTGTTTTTT. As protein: CASKTQGPGELFF.

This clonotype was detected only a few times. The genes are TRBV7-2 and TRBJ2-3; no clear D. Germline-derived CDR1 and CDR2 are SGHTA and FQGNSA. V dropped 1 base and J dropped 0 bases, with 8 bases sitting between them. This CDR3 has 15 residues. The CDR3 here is CASSLDGLSTDTQYF. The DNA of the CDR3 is TGTGCCAGCAGCTTAGACGGGCTTAGCACAGATACGCAGTATTTT. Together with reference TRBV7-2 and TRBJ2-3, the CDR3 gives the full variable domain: GAGVSQSPSNKVTEKGKDVELRCDPISGHTALYWYRQSLGQGLEFLIYFQGNSAPDKSGLPSDRFSAERTGGSVSTLTIQRTQQEDSAVYLCASSLDGLSTDTQYFGPGTRLTVL.

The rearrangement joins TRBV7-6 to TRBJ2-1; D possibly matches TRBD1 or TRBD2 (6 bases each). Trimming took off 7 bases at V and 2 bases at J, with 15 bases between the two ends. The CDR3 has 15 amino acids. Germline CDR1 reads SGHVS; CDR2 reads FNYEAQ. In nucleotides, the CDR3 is TGTGCCAGCACCCGGGGGCGGGTGGCCTACAATGAGCAGTTCTTC. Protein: CASTRGRVAYNEQFF.

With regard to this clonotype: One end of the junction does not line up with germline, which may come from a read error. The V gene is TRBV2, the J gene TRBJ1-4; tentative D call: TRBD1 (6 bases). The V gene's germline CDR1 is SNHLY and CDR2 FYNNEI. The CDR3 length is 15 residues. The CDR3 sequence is CASSGLGGTNERLFF. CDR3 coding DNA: TGTGCCAGCAGCGGCCTGGGGGGCACTAATGAAAGACTGTTTTTT. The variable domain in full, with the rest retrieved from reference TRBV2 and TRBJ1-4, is EPEVTQTPSHQVTQMGQEVILRCVPISNHLYFYWYRQILGQKVEFLVSFYNNEISEKSEIFDDQFSVERPDGSNFTLKIRSTKLEDSAMYFCASSGLGGTNERLFFGSGTQLSVL.

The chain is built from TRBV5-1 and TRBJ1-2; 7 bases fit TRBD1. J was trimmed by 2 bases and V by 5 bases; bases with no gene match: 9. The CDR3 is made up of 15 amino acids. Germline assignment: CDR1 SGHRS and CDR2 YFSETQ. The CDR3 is CASRFRPGQNYGYTF. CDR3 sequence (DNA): TGCGCCAGCAGGTTCAGGCCGGGACAGAACTATGGCTACACCTTC. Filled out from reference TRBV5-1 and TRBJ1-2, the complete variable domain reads KAGVTQTPRYLIKTRGQQVTLSCSPISGHRSVSWYQQTPGQGLQFLFEYFSETQRNKGNFPGRFSGRQFSNSRSEMNVSTLELGDSALYLCASRFRPGQNYGYTFGSGTRLTVV.

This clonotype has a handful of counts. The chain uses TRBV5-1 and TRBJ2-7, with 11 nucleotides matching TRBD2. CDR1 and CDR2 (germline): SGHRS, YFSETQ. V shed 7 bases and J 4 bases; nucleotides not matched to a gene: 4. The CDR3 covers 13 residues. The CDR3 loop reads CASVLAGAYEQYF. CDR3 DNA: TGCGCCAGCGTACTAGCGGGAGCTTACGAGCAGTACTTC.

This CDR3 reads CASSAVGSNYGYTF. CDR3 DNA: TGTGCCAGCAGTGCGGTGGGCTCTAACTATGGCTACACCTTC. The V and J genes are TRBV2 and TRBJ1-2; D is undetermined. Germline V CDR1 and CDR2: SNHLY, FYNNEI. This CDR3 region has 14 residues. V lost 4 bases to trimming and J lost 0 bases, with 9 bases between them.

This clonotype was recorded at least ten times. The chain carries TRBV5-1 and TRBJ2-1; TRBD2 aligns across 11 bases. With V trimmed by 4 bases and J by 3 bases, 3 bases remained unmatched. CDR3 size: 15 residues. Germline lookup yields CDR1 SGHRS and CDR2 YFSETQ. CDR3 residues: CASSTGLADYNEQFF. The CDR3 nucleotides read TGCGCCAGCAGCACGGGACTAGCGGACTACAATGAGCAGTTCTTC.

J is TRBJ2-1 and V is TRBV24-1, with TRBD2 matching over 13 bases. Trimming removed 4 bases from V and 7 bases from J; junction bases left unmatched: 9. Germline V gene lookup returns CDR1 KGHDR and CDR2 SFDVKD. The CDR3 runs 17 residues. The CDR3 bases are TGTGCCACCAGTGACCCTATAACGACTAGCGGGAGGAATGAGCAGTTCTTC. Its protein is CATSDPITTSGRNEQFF.

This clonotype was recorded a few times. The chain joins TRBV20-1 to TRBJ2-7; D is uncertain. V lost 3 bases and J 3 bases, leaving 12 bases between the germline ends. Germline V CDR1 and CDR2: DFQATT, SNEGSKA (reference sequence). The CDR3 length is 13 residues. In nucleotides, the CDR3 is TGCAGTGCTAGTATACTAAATTTCTACGAGCAGTACTTC. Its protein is CSASILNFYEQYF.

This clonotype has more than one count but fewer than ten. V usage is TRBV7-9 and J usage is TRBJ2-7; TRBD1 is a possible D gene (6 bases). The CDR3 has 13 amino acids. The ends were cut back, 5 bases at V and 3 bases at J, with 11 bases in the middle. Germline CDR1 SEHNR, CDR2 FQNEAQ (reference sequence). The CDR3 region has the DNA TGTGCCAGCAGCACACTGGACAGCTACGAGCAGTACTTC. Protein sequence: CASSTLDSYEQYF.

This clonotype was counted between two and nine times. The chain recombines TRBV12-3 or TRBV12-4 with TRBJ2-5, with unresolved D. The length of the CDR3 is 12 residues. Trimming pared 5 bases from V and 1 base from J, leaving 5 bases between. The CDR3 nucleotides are TGTGCCAGCAGTGGGGTCCAAGAGACCCAGTACTTC. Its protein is CASSGVQETQYF.

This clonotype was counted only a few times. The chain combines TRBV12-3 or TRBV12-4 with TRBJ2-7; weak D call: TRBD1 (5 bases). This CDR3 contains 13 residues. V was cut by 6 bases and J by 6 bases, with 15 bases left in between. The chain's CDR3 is CASSLTAGSEQYF. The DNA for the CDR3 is TGTGCCAGCAGCCTGACAGCCGGAAGCGAGCAGTACTTC.

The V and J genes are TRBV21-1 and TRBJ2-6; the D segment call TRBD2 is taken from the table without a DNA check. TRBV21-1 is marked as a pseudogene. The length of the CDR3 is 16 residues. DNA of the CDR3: TGTGCCAGCAGCAAATTGAGGAGGGTAGAGGCCAACGTCCTGACTTTC. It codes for CASSKLRRVEANVLTF.

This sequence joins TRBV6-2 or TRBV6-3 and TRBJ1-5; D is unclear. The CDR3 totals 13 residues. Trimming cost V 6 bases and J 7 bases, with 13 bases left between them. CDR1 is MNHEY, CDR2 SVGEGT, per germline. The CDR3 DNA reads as TGTGCCAGCAGCCTGACGCGAGCGCAGCCCCAGCATTTT. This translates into CASSLTRAQPQHF.

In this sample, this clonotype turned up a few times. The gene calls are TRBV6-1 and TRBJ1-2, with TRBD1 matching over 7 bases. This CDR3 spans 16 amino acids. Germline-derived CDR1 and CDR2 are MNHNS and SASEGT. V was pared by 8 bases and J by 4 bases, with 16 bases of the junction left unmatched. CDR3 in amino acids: CASPAGRGTLGYGYTF. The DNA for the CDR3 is TGTGCCAGCCCGGCCGGCAGGGGGACCCTGGGCTATGGCTACACCTTC.

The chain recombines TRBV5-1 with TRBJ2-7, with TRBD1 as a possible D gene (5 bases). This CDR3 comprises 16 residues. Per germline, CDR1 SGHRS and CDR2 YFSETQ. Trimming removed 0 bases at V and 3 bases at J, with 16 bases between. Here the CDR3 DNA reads TGCGCCAGCAGCTTGGGCAGGGTAAATGAGAACTACGAGCAGTACTTC. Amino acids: CASSLGRVNENYEQYF.

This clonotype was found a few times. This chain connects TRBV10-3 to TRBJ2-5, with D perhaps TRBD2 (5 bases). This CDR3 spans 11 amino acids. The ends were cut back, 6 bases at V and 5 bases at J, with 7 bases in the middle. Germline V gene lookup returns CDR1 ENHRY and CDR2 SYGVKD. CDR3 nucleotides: TGTGCCATCAGGGAGGATGAGACCCAGTACTTC. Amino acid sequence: CAIREDETQYF.